Detailed here is one T cell receptor (beta chain). Its target is not known. The germline V gene encodes CDR1 LNHDA and CDR2 SQIVND (reference sequence). Trimming cost V 11 bases and J 6 bases; bases outside gene matches: 16. This CDR3 has 16 residues. Moderate-to-severe activity, with CAS ≥3, NOSPECS ≥4 and duration under 3 months, characterized the donors with ophthalmopathy. The authors amplified TCR beta CDR3 regions from RNA transcripts. HTBI primers were used in a first-round RT-PCR, which preceded a second-round multiplex PCR. MiXCR, applied by TCRdb to the multiplex PCR reads, yields one record per CDR3 protein. The sample carries some 750,000 distinct CDR3 sequences, 40% recorded once. This sample is part of a study of Graves' ophthalmopathy and Graves' hyperthyroidism. Study observations and caveats: For predicting ophthalmopathy progression, the model had about 66% sensitivity and nearly 75% specificity. The authors also found most expanded thyroid clonotypes above 0.001 frequency in blood.

V and J are TRBV19 and TRBJ2-5, with 12 bases identical to TRBD1. The source of this sequence is an adult man with Graves' ophthalmopathy. The sequenced material came from peripheral blood. Here the CDR3 reads CAWSVPGTGGTKTQYF. The DNA for the CDR3 is TGTGCCTGGAGTGTACCAGGGACAGGGGGCACAAAGACCCAGTACTTC.